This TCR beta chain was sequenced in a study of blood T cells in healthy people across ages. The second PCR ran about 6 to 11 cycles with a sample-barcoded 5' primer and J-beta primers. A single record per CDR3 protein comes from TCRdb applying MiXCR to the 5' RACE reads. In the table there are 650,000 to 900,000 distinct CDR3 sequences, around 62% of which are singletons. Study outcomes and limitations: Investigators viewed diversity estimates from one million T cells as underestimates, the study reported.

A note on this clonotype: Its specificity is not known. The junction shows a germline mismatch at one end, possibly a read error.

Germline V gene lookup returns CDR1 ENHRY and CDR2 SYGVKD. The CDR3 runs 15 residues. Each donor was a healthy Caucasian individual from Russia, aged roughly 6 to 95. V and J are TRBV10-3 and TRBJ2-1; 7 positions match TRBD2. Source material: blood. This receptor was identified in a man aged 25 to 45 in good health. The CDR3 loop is CAITGRGDSYNGQFF. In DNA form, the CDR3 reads TGTGCCATCACGGGACGGGGGGACTCCTACAATGGGCAGTTCTTC.